This passage covers 8 T cell receptor beta chains from one sample sequenced in a study of CD8+ T cells in alopecia areata. RNA extraction and reverse transcription yielded cDNA as sequencing template. Clones were read by immunoSEQ multiplex PCR, and TCRdb kept only the in-frame ones, dropping some. Of 65,000 to 95,000 clones listed, roughly half are singletons. Source material: NKG2D-high CD8+ T cells sorted from blood. Receptors originate from a human donor with alopecia areata.

This rearrangement joins TRBV5-1 to TRBJ2-1; no clear D gene. The CDR3 has 15 amino acids. The germline V gene has CDR1 SGHRS and CDR2 YFSETQ. Trimming took 4 bases from V and 0 from J, leaving 11 bases between them. The CDR3 DNA follows: TGCGCCAGCAGCATCGGAGAAGCCTCCTACAATGAGCAGTTCTTC. It codes for CASSIGEASYNEQFF.

This chain links TRBV6-5 with TRBJ2-5; 10 bases agree with TRBD2. With V trimmed by 2 bases and J by 4 bases, 7 bases remained unmatched. This CDR3 comprises 16 residues. Germline V gene data show CDR1 as MNHEY and CDR2 as SVGAGI. The CDR3 here is CASSYGPSGSGETQYF. The DNA of the CDR3 is TGTGCCAGCAGTTACGGGCCTAGCGGGAGTGGAGAGACCCAGTACTTC.

The chain is built from TRBV30 and TRBJ1-2, with unresolved D. The germline CDR1 and CDR2 sequences are GTSNPN and SVGIG (reference sequence). This CDR3 region has 11 residues. V was clipped by 1 base and J by 12 bases, with 12 bases between them. The CDR3 reads CAWSGVEGHTF. As DNA, the CDR3 is TGTGCCTGGAGTGGTGTGGAGGGTCACACCTTC.

The rearrangement links TRBV6-1 to TRBJ2-3, with 7 bases fitting TRBD1. V lost 2 bases and J lost 2; bases outside the gene matches: 7. Per the germline V gene, CDR1 is MNHNS and CDR2 is SASEGT. CDR3 length equals 16 residues. The chain's CDR3 is CASSEIPGQTTDTQYF. The CDR3 coding sequence is TGTGCCAGCAGTGAAATACCGGGACAGACCACAGATACGCAGTATTTT.

This clone was seen only a few times. The same CDR3 also results from other DNA sequences found in this sample. This chain connects TRBV5-1 to TRBJ2-7; no clear D. Germline V CDR1 and CDR2: SGHRS, YFSETQ. The V end lost 0 bases, the J end lost 0 bases, and 4 bases lay between the germline ends. The CDR3 runs 13 residues. CDR3 protein: CASSLEASYEQYF. The CDR3 bases are TGCGCCAGCAGCTTGGAAGCCTCCTACGAGCAGTACTTC.

The sample holds a few counts of this clone. This chain joins TRBV6-6 and TRBJ2-3; 10 nucleotides line up with TRBD2. Looked up from germline, CDR1 is MNHNY and CDR2 is SVGAGI (reference sequence). This CDR3 comprises 15 residues. With 7 bases clipped from V and 2 bases from J, the junction kept 6 bases outside the gene matches. Here the CDR3 DNA reads TGTGCCAGCAATGAGCGGGGGGGCCTCACAGATACGCAGTATTTT. It encodes CASNERGGLTDTQYF.

Regarding this clone: At one end, the junction sequence differs from germline, possibly due to a read error. The rearrangement links TRBV13 to TRBJ2-1; 7 bases fit TRBD1. From germline, CDR1 is PRHDT and CDR2 FYEKMQ (reference sequence). The CDR3 is 9 residues long. The DNA of the CDR3 is TGTGCCAGCTCCGACAGGGTGGTCTTC. Translation gives CASSDRVVF.

The rearrangement joins TRBV18 to TRBJ2-7; 7 bases agree with TRBD2. The germline V gene encodes CDR1 KGHSH and CDR2 LQKENI. V lost 4 bases, J lost 1 base, and 1 base stayed unmatched. CDR3 length: 13 amino acids. The CDR3 DNA reads TGTGCCAGCTCACAGGGAGGGTCCTACGAGCAGTACTTC. It translates to CASSQGGSYEQYF.